The 6 T cell receptor beta chains in this list originate from one sample, sequenced in a study of Graves' ophthalmopathy and Graves' hyperthyroidism. Amplification of the TCR beta CDR3 regions used RNA transcripts (as template). Second-round multiplex PCR followed a first-round RT-PCR using HTBI primers. TCRdb fed the multiplex PCR reads into MiXCR, producing one record per CDR3 protein. The sample records about 370,000 distinct CDR3 sequences, approximately 18% being singletons. The sequenced sample consisted of peripheral blood. The source of these receptors is an adult woman with stable Graves' hyperthyroidism.

This clonotype appeared many times. The chain has TRBV6-5 and TRBJ2-2, with unresolved D. Germline CDR1 reads MNHEY; CDR2 reads SVGAGI. Trimming left V 4 bases short and J 0 bases short, with 9 bases between. This CDR3 spans 15 amino acids. DNA of the CDR3: TGTGCCAGCAGTTTCAACAACGCGAACACCGGGGAGCTGTTTTTT. The encoded protein is CASSFNNANTGELFF.

The V and J genes are TRBV12-3 or TRBV12-4 and TRBJ1-1; D perhaps matches TRBD1 (6 bases). V lost 4 bases, J lost 3 bases, and 18 bases lay in between. The CDR3 runs to 16 residues. This CDR3 is CASSWLQGFRDTEAFF. The CDR3 coding sequence is TGTGCCAGCAGTTGGCTCCAGGGGTTCCGAGACACTGAAGCTTTCTTT.

The chain links TRBV18 to TRBJ2-7; weak D call: TRBD1 (6 bases). Germline CDR1 and CDR2: KGHSH and LQKENI. Trimming stripped 3 bases from V and 2 bases from J, with 11 bases between. The length of the CDR3 is 14 residues. The CDR3 spells CASSPDSFTYEQYF. The CDR3 nucleotides are TGTGCCAGCTCACCGGACAGTTTTACCTACGAGCAGTACTTC.

The table lists this clonotype with many counts. This chain links TRBV12-3 or TRBV12-4 with TRBJ1-1; tentatively, D is TRBD1 (5 bases). V was cut by 7 bases and J by 2 bases, with 14 bases left in between. The length of the CDR3 is 14 residues. The CDR3 reads CASNPLGRNTEAFF. The CDR3, as DNA: TGTGCCAGCAATCCCCTGGGACGAAACACTGAAGCTTTCTTT.

The chain couples TRBV29-1 to TRBJ2-2; D call uncertain. The germline CDR1 and CDR2 sequences are SQVTM and ANQGSEA. The length of the CDR3 is 15 residues. With 4 bases removed from V and 1 base from J, the gap between germline ends came to 13 bases. CDR3 region: CSVGKSEWNTGELFF. DNA of the CDR3: TGCAGCGTTGGCAAAAGCGAGTGGAACACCGGGGAGCTGTTTTTT.

This clonotype showed up many times. The gene calls are TRBV7-9 and TRBJ1-2; D is uncertain. Trimming cost V 4 bases and J 2 bases, with 8 bases left between them. The CDR3 loop spans 13 amino acids. The germline gives CDR1 SEHNR, CDR2 FQNEAQ (reference sequence). CDR3 DNA: TGTGCCAGCAGCTGGTACAGCAACTATGGCTACACCTTC. This gives the protein CASSWYSNYGYTF.